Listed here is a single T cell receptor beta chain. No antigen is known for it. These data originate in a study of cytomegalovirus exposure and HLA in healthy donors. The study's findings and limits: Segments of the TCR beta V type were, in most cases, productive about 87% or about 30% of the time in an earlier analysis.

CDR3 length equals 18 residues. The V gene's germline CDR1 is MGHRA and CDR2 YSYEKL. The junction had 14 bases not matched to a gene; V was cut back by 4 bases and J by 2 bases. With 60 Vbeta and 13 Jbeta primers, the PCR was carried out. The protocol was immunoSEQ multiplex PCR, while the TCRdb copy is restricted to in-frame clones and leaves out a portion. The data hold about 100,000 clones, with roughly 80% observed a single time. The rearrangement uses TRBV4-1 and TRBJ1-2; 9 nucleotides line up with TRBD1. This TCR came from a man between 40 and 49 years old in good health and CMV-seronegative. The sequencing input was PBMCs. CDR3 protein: CASSRTPRGQGRNYGYTF. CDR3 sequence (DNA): TGCGCCAGCAGCCGCACCCCCCGGGGACAGGGCCGAAACTATGGCTACACCTTC.